This TCR beta chain was recovered during a study of spatial heterogeneity in lung cancer. Overall study context: The study observed each unique TCR and UMI combination more than ten times on average in raw reads.

This CDR3 spans 13 amino acids. In germline, CDR1 is SEHNR, CDR2 FQNEAQ (reference sequence). The V and J ends lost 5 bases and 0 bases respectively, with 7 bases between them. TCRdb reanalysed the 5' RACE reads using MiXCR and keeps one entry per CDR3 protein. The top ten clones hold approximately 4.6% of a sample with approximately 82,000 distinct CDR3 sequences, roughly 12% of them seen once. Time point indicated: sample taken at primary tumor resection. The study sequenced unsorted whole RNA from tumor, nontumor lung or frozen PBMC. The sequencing used PBMCs, collected at surgery. The V gene is TRBV7-9, the J gene TRBJ2-5; D perhaps matches TRBD2 (5 bases). This TCR derives from a male donor with early-stage non-small cell lung cancer. The CDR3 protein is CASSPTNQETQYF. The CDR3 bases are TGTGCCAGCAGCCCGACTAACCAAGAGACCCAGTACTTC.